This TCR beta chain was sequenced for a study of T cells in Graves' hyperthyroidism and ophthalmopathy (dated by TCRdb to 2018 to 2020). Describing the broader study: Peripheral blood was sampled at the time of initial diagnosis, prior to any treatment. TCR V-J signatures able to tell the groups apart were searched for in a discovery cohort of around 95 patients, of whom 43 had Graves' ophthalmopathy and more than 55 had stable Graves' hyperthyroidism. Prospective prediction of ophthalmopathy was tested in an independent validation cohort consisting of some 18 hyperthyroidism patients and 17 patients who later progressed to ophthalmopathy. The 100 discovery patients were divided at random into training and test sets in a 7:3 ratio. In more than 5 Graves' hyperthyroidism patients, the study also compared T-cell repertoires from thyroid tissue with T-cell repertoires from blood. Once sampling was done, hyperthyroidism patients were given methimazole at a starting dose of 30 mg daily, whereas ophthalmopathy patients were given high-dose intravenous methylprednisolone. The paper describes TCR Vbeta CDR3 sequencing of 130 to 150 peripheral blood samples, made up of roughly 45 ophthalmopathy patients, 70 to 75 hyperthyroidism patients and roughly 17 progressor patients. General findings and caveats noted by the study authors: Most expanded thyroid clonotypes (frequency above 0.001) were also detected in blood, suggesting blood repertoires may reflect thyroid immune responses. No statistical method was used to set the sample size in advance, and investigators knew the group allocation. In validation, the model predicted progression to ophthalmopathy a median of around six months before onset, with over 60% sensitivity and about 72% specificity. In cross-validation, a model built on a 13 V-J signature told ophthalmopathy apart from stable hyperthyroidism with over 85% sensitivity and approximately 81% specificity, and in testing the same model reached 80%/75%.

Moderately to severely active disease, a Clinical Activity Score of at least 3, a NOSPECS grade of at least 4, and a duration under 3 months were present in ophthalmopathy patients. The study excluded patients with uncontrolled infections, other autoimmune diseases, pregnancy or lactation. Diagnoses were established on the basis of clinical symptoms, serum thyroxine and TRAb, thyroid ultrasound, and orbital computed tomography. PBMCs were separated from under 12 ml of fresh peripheral blood using Ficoll-Paque density gradient centrifugation. Total RNA was extracted using Trizol reagent, and RNA quality was assessed on an Agilent 2100 Bioanalyzer. Notes on this clonotype: The antigen it binds to is not known. No clone much larger than this one lies a single base away; base qualities are absent.

The TCR beta CDR3 regions were amplified from RNA transcripts. The first round of RT-PCR for the TCR CDR3 was performed with the HTBI primer set and the Qiagen OneStep RT-PCR kit. A second multiplex PCR round built the libraries, followed by size selection and purification. The libraries were sequenced on an Illumina HiSeq2000 using paired-end 100 bp reads. Per the source publication's procedure: Raw data were processed with SOAPnuke, discarding reads with adapters, uncalled bases, mean Phred below 15, or no exact constant-primer or identifier match. High-quality paired reads were merged using COPE v1.2.5, and each unique nucleotide sequence was defined as a clonotype. MiTCR v1.1 was used to align the clonotypes against IMGT TRBV, TRBD and TRBJ reference segments. Analysis was restricted to V-J combinations with a frequency above 0.0001, which covered about 99% of repertoires. A TCS score was defined as the ratio of F50 (clonal expansion) to E x V (chaos), with BLOSUM62-based TCRdist applied between CDR3 peptides within each V-J. Welch's t-statistics and random forest reduced roughly 500 V-J features to 13, which were used in a naive Bayes classifier (R e1071). The similarity between thyroid and blood repertoires was quantified using the Morisita-Horn index. TCRdb reprocessing: public reads trimmed at Q25 with fastp, clones called with MiXCR, in-frame beta chains kept. When rows share a CDR3 protein, they turn into one entry using the most common DNA and genes. For this entry, the V and J calls and clone size follow TCRdb and not the study's own pipeline. Across this sample there are 37,000 or so distinct CDR3 sequences, with around 56% seen only once. The top ten hold around a sixth of the sample.

The CDR3 spans 14 residues, from the cysteine through the phenylalanine. Of the read, only the CDR3 DNA is kept; its 42 bases are in frame from base 1. CDR1 SNHLY and CDR2 FYNNEI are derived from the germline V gene. V trim: 5 bases; J trim: 6 bases; unmatched bases: 4. Specimen: blood. The chain is made from TRBV2 and TRBJ2-7; 13 bases in between match TRBD2. The clonotype originates from a man aged 35-49 years with Graves' ophthalmopathy. The nucleotide sequence is TGTGCCAGCAGTCCGGGACTAGCGGGGAGCGAGCAGTACTTC. This sequence encodes CASSPGLAGSEQYF.